This T cell receptor beta chain was captured in a study of blood T cell repertoires in COVID-19. About the research overall: Both acute and convalescent COVID-19 samples were obtained from the United States, Italy and Spain.

In the authors' methods: Nucleated cell number was recorded as an estimate derived from reference gene primer amplification. Libraries were prepared by immunoSEQ multiplex PCR; TCRdb keeps only in-frame clonotypes and omits some of them. The V and J calls and the clone size are those of that table, but D and trimming were determined from the DNA. The sample shows around 300,000 clones, roughly 80% of them seen only once. This clone was seen a handful of times. Sequencing was done on a sample of peripheral blood. This clonotype originated in a woman aged 50 to 60 with active or convalescent COVID-19.

The CDR3 region is CASSIQSSNEKLFF. The CDR3 DNA reads as TGCGCCAGCAGCATACAGAGTTCGAATGAAAAACTGTTTTTT. The gene calls are TRBV5-1 and TRBJ1-4; no firm D call. Trimming took off 4 bases at V and 5 bases at J, with 12 bases between the two ends. The CDR3 has 14 residues. Germline lookup yields CDR1 SGHRS and CDR2 YFSETQ.